The rows below give T cell receptor beta chains drawn from one sample of a study of blood T cell repertoires in COVID-19. Repertoires were generated with immunoSEQ multiplex PCR, while TCRdb's copy carries only in-frame clones and drops some. Of about 180,000 clones detected, about 85% appear once; the ten largest clones hold 5.4%. Source material: peripheral blood. Source of these receptors: a woman aged 50 to 60 with COVID-19, enrolled during active disease. Each CDR3 is given with its conserved first and last residue. Fields, in order: clone size, J gene, D gene, V gene, CDR3 DNA, CDR3 protein. D genes are given only for firm matches. Expanded clones get a size class; other rows say once, few or many, or leave the size out.

. TRBJ2-1 . TRBV12-3/TRBV12-4 TGTGCCAGCACCGTGATGACAGGACCCTGGTTCTTC CASTVMTGPWFF
few TRBJ2-7 . TRBV30 TGTGCCTGGATGAGCGGGGACATCAAGTTC CAWMSGDIKF
. TRBJ1-5 . TRBV5-4 TGTGCCAGCAGCTCCGGGGGAAATAGCAATCAGCCCCAGCATTTT CASSSGGNSNQPQHF
. TRBJ1-3 . TRBV7-2 TGTGCCAGCAGTAGTCCAGGCTTCTCTGGAAACACCATATATTTT CASSSPGFSGNTIYF
. TRBJ2-1 TRBD1 TRBV6-5 TGTGCCAGCAGCGTAGACAGGGGACCGTACAATGAGCAGTTCTTC CASSVDRGPYNEQFF
. TRBJ1-1 . TRBV7-9 TGTGCCAGCAGCTCCAAATACACTGAAGCTTTCTTT CASSSKYTEAFF
. TRBJ2-7 TRBD2 TRBV4-1 TGCGCCAGCAGCCAAGGGTCACAGGCACCGGGGGGGGAGCAGTACTTC CASSQGSQAPGGEQYF
. TRBJ1-2 TRBD1 TRBV13 TGTGCCAGCAGCCTTAAAACGGGACAGGGCTACACCTTC CASSLKTGQGYTF
. TRBJ1-4 . TRBV30 TGTGCCTGGAGTAGGATGACTTCAAATGAAAAACTGTTTTTT CAWSRMTSNEKLFF
. TRBJ2-7 . TRBV13 TGTGCCAGCAGCCCTGGACAGAACTCCTACGAGCAGTACTTC CASSPGQNSYEQYF
. TRBJ2-7 TRBD2 TRBV10-3 TGTGCCATCAGTGACCTTTTGGGGGCTAGCGGGGGGTACTACGAGCAGTACTTC CAISDLLGASGGYYEQYF
. TRBJ2-7 . TRBV7-9 TGTGCCAGCAGCTTAGGGGCGGGCCAACACGAGCAGTACTTC CASSLGAGQHEQYF
. TRBJ1-2 . TRBV5-5 TGTGCCAGCAGCCCCGAAGTTACAAACTATGGCTACACCTTC CASSPEVTNYGYTF
. TRBJ2-5 . TRBV11-3 TGTGCCAGCAGCGGCCGGGACATAAAAGAGACCCAGTACTTC CASSGRDIKETQYF
. TRBJ2-1 . TRBV11-2 TGTGCCAGCAGCTTAAGTCGGGGAGAGCAGTTCTTC CASSLSRGEQFF
. TRBJ2-3 TRBD2 TRBV2 TGTGCCAGCAGTGAAATAGCGGGGGCCCCGCCAGCTACGCAGTATTTT CASSEIAGAPPATQYF
. TRBJ1-1 . TRBV27 TGTGCCAGCAGTTCAACAGGGAATTGGGGCACTGAAGCTTTCTTT CASSSTGNWGTEAFF
. TRBJ2-7 TRBD1 TRBV7-9 TGTGCCAGCAGCTTAGCGCTGGGGACAGGGGACTACGAGCAGTACTTC CASSLALGTGDYEQYF
few TRBJ2-5 . TRBV4-3 TGCGCCAGCAGCCAAGAGAATGACAGACAAGAGACCCAGTACTTC CASSQENDRQETQYF
. TRBJ1-2 . TRBV27 TGTGCCAGCAGTTTACATTTTAACTATGGCTACACCTTC CASSLHFNYGYTF
once TRBJ2-7 TRBD1 TRBV4-3 TGCGCCAGCAGCCCAGGTGAAGGGGGCAACGAGCAGTACTTC CASSPGEGGNEQYF
few TRBJ1-5 . TRBV27 TGTGCCAGCAGAGACGCGGGTATGGGCAATCAGCCCCAGCATTTT CASRDAGMGNQPQHF
. TRBJ1-5 . TRBV15 TGTGCCACCAGCAGAGACAGGGAAAACCAGCCCCAGCATTTT CATSRDRENQPQHF
. TRBJ2-2 TRBD2 TRBV5-4 TGTGCCAGCAGTGGCGGGGGGACCAACACCGGGGAGCTGTTTTTT CASSGGGTNTGELFF
few TRBJ1-5 . TRBV5-6 TGTGCCAGCAGCTTGGGAGGGTATAGCAATCAGCCCCAGCATTTT CASSLGGYSNQPQHF
. TRBJ2-5 . TRBV3-1/TRBV3-2 TGTGCCAGCAGCCCGTTTGGCGGGGGCACCCAAGAGACCCAGTACTTC CASSPFGGGTQETQYF
. TRBJ2-4 . TRBV1 TGCACCAGCAGCCACAACAGGGGGGCCAAAAACATTCAGTACTTC CTSSHNRGAKNIQYF
. TRBJ1-1 . TRBV4-1 TGCGCCAGCAGCCAACCGGGCAGGGTCGCTGAAGCTTTCTTT CASSQPGRVAEAFF
. TRBJ2-7 TRBD2 TRBV5-4 TGTGCCAGCAGCCTCCTCGCCAGCGGGGGGGCCTACGAGCAGTACTTC CASSLLASGGAYEQYF
. TRBJ2-2 . TRBV7-9 TGTGCCAGCAGCGCCCCCCAGCAGGGGAGTAGGACCGGGGAGCTGTTTTTT CASSAPQQGSRTGELFF
once TRBJ1-3 TRBD1 TRBV9 TGTGCCAGCAGCGTAATGTCTGGGGGGACAGGGGGCCCTGGAAACACCATATATTTT CASSVMSGGTGGPGNTIYF
. TRBJ2-2 . TRBV5-1 TGCGCCAGCAGCTTGCAGGCGGGACCGAACACCGGGGAGCTGTTTTTT CASSLQAGPNTGELFF
. TRBJ1-1 . TRBV9 TGTGCCAGCAGCGCTCAGGGAAACACTGAAGCTTTCTTT CASSAQGNTEAFF
. TRBJ1-2 TRBD1 TRBV3-1/TRBV3-2 TGTGCCAGCAGCCCCCGTGGCAGGGGGCCCTATGGCTACACCTTC CASSPRGRGPYGYTF
. TRBJ1-3 . TRBV5-1 TGCGCCAGCAGCTCCTCCGGGACATTGAGCTCTGGAAACACCATATATTTT CASSSSGTLSSGNTIYF
. TRBJ2-2 TRBD1 TRBV6-5 TGTGCCAGCAGTCGCGACAGGGTAGAAACCGGGGAGCTGTTTTTT CASSRDRVETGELFF
. TRBJ2-7 TRBD2 TRBV5-1 TGCGCCAGCAGCTTGGCCGGTAGAACGGGGGGGCCTCAGCAGTACTTC CASSLAGRTGGPQQYF
. TRBJ1-2 TRBD1 TRBV4-2 TGTGCCAGCAGCCCTCTGACAGGGGTAATAGAGGGCTACACCTTC CASSPLTGVIEGYTF
once TRBJ2-7 TRBD1 TRBV6-6 TGTGCCAGCAGTACCACAGGGGGAAGAGATACCTACGAGCAGTACTTC CASSTTGGRDTYEQYF
. TRBJ1-3 . TRBV6-5 TGTGCCAGCAGTACGACTTTTGGAAACACCATATATTTT CASSTTFGNTIYF
. TRBJ1-5 . TRBV4-3 TGCGCCAGCAGCCAAGATTCAGATCAGCCCCAGCATTTT CASSQDSDQPQHF
. TRBJ2-5 TRBD1 TRBV13 TGTGCCAGCAGCTTAGGGGGACAGGGGATCGAGACCCAGTACTTC CASSLGGQGIETQYF
. TRBJ2-2 . TRBV19 TGTGCCAGTAGTATAGAAACGGGGTGGGCCGGGGAGCTGTTTTTT CASSIETGWAGELFF
. TRBJ2-7 TRBD1 TRBV7-9 TGTGCCAGCAGCGAAGACAGGGATGCCTACGAGCAGTACTTC CASSEDRDAYEQYF
once TRBJ2-2 . TRBV12-2 . CASRFGQGASGELFF